This T cell receptor (beta chain) was captured by sequencing in a study of T cell responses to AZD1222 COVID-19 vaccine. General study points: Repertoires in all cases were sampled only once the peak T cell response had passed. Regions 160-218 and 743-854 held dominance among vaccine-associated CD4 TCRs, which spanned spike.

Pooling covered second doses at about 4 or about 12 weeks. With regard to this clone: Its antigen is unidentified.

CDR3 size: 16 residues. With 2 bases removed from V and 6 bases from J, the gap between germline ends came to 16 bases. In germline, CDR1 is SGHTA, CDR2 FQGTGA. Sequencing used immunoSEQ multiplex PCR; TCRdb keeps in-frame clones, though not all of them. The sample contains some 60,000 clones, about three quarters of which appear only once. J is TRBJ2-2 and V is TRBV7-3; perhaps TRBD1 as D (6 bases). The receptor was isolated from an adult who received the AZD1222 COVID-19 vaccine. The sample here was peripheral blood, taken 28 days after the second AZD1222 dose. CDR3 loop: CASSLLAGVNAGELFF. In nucleotides, the CDR3 is TGTGCCAGCAGCTTATTGGCAGGGGTTAATGCCGGGGAGCTGTTTTTT.